One and the same sample provided the 20 T cell receptor beta chains below, sequenced in a study of blood T cells in healthy people across ages. Next came a second PCR, run for roughly 7 to 12 cycles, which used a sample-barcoded 5' primer along with a J-beta primer mix. TCRdb independently ran MiXCR on the 5' RACE reads; one entry per CDR3 protein. The sample lists 1.5 million to 2 million distinct CDR3 sequences; approximately 32% were seen once. The sample taken for sequencing was blood. These receptors were collected from a woman aged 25 to 45 in good health.

The rearrangement joins TRBV6-1 to TRBJ1-2; D unclear. V lost 3 bases and J lost 1, with 12 bases in between. The CDR3 is made up of 15 amino acids. Germline values: CDR1 MNHNS, CDR2 SASEGT. The CDR3 loop is CASSDRGPGNYGYTF. The DNA of the CDR3 is TGTGCCAGCAGTGATCGCGGGCCGGGTAACTATGGCTACACCTTC.

A word on this clonotype: An end of the junction differs from the germline gene, which may be a read error. The chain carries TRBV29-1 and TRBJ1-4; D unclear. This CDR3 is 12 amino acids long. The V gene's germline CDR1 is SQVTM and CDR2 ANQGSEA. DNA for the CDR3: TGCAGCGTTGACGGAGGGAGTGAAAAACGGTTTTTT. Translation gives CSVDGGSEKRFF.

This chain joins TRBV20-1 and TRBJ2-5; tentative D call: TRBD2 (6 bases). Trimming shortened V by 4 bases and J by 5 bases, and 11 bases separated the two germline ends. The germline V gene has CDR1 DFQATT and CDR2 SNEGSKA (reference sequence). This CDR3 contains 12 residues. The CDR3 region has the DNA TGCAGTGCTACCCCGGAGGGCGAGACCCAGTACTTC. Encoded protein: CSATPEGETQYF.

This rearrangement joins TRBV30 to TRBJ2-6; 8 nucleotides line up with TRBD1. The CDR3 has 15 amino acids. From germline, CDR1 is GTSNPN and CDR2 SVGIG (reference sequence). With V trimmed by 6 bases and J by 2 bases, 6 bases remained unmatched. This chain's CDR3 is CACGTGDPGANVLTF. DNA of the CDR3: TGTGCCTGCGGGACAGGCGACCCTGGGGCCAACGTCCTGACTTTC.

V gene TRBV2 combines with J gene TRBJ2-7, with D possibly being TRBD2 (5 bases). The CDR3 length is 14 residues. Trimming removed 1 base at V and 3 bases at J, with 10 bases between. Germline values: CDR1 SNHLY, CDR2 FYNNEI. The CDR3 region has the DNA TGTGCCAGCAGTGAAGAATCGGGGATCTACGAGCAGTACTTC. This sequence encodes CASSEESGIYEQYF.

J is TRBJ2-1 and V is TRBV30, with unresolved D. From germline, CDR1 is GTSNPN and CDR2 SVGIG (reference sequence). V was shortened by 0 bases and J by 5 bases, with 5 bases between the two germline ends. The CDR3 runs to 12 residues. Here the CDR3 reads CAWSVPDNEQFF. The CDR3 DNA reads TGTGCCTGGAGTGTACCCGACAATGAGCAGTTCTTC.

This clonotype was detected only a few times. The V gene is TRBV3-1, the J gene TRBJ2-3; either TRBD1 or TRBD2 may fit D (5 bases each). The CDR3 is 13 amino acids. Per the germline V gene, CDR1 is LGHDT and CDR2 is YNNKEL (reference sequence). The V gene lost 3 bases and the J gene lost 7 bases, with 11 bases spanning the gap. The CDR3 is CASSQGAGYTQYF. In DNA, the CDR3 is TGTGCCAGCAGCCAGGGAGCAGGGTATACGCAGTATTTT.

This rearrangement joins TRBV6-1 to TRBJ1-2; D uncertain. This CDR3 has 13 residues. Per the germline V gene, CDR1 is MNHNS and CDR2 is SASEGT. V was trimmed by 2 bases and J by 8 bases, leaving 12 bases between them. CDR3 nucleotide sequence: TGTGCCAGCAGTGAATTGGCAGTCGGAGGCTACACCTTC. Translating gives CASSELAVGGYTF.

The V call is TRBV20-1, the J call TRBJ1-2; a weak D match, TRBD1 (5 bases). Germline V gene sequence: CDR1 DFQATT, CDR2 SNEGSKA (reference sequence). Trimming removed 0 bases at V and 8 bases at J, with 10 bases between. The CDR3 extends over 12 amino acids. The CDR3 DNA is TGCAGTGCTAGAGATCAGGGAGGGGGCTACACCTTC. Its protein is CSARDQGGGYTF.

The chain combines TRBV20-1 with TRBJ2-5; no reliable D call. The J call is in doubt because the DNA end fits TRBJ2-7 better. The V gene's germline CDR1 is DFQATT and CDR2 SNEGSKA (reference sequence). The CDR3 has 12 residues. This CDR3 is CSAPLLSYEQYF. In DNA, the CDR3 is TGCAGTGCTCCCCTGTTATCATACGAGCAGTACTTC.

The rearrangement uses TRBV11-1 and TRBJ2-3; TRBD2 matches 11 bases. J gave up 4 bases and V 5 bases, and 5 bases lay outside the gene matches. The CDR3 length is 15 residues. Germline CDR1 is SGHAT and CDR2 is FQDESV (reference sequence). CDR3 protein: CASSPSGGPPDTQYF. The CDR3 region has the DNA TGTGCCAGCAGCCCTAGCGGGGGGCCCCCAGATACGCAGTATTTT.

This clonotype has just a few counts. The gene calls are TRBV20-1 and TRBJ2-3; D gene ambiguous. The CDR3 totals 13 residues. Germline V gene lookup returns CDR1 DFQATT and CDR2 SNEGSKA (reference sequence). V was cut by 2 bases and J by 0 bases, with 6 bases left in between. Here the CDR3 DNA reads TGCAGTGCTAGAATGGGTAGCACAGATACGCAGTATTTT. Protein product: CSARMGSTDTQYF.

J is TRBJ2-5 and V is TRBV20-1, with 8 bases lining up with TRBD2. Germline CDR1 reads DFQATT; CDR2 reads SNEGSKA (reference sequence). The V and J ends lost 5 bases and 6 bases, in that order; junction bases with no gene match: 8. The CDR3 has 13 amino acids. The CDR3 sequence is CSAPRGASKTQYF. CDR3 nucleotide sequence: TGCAGTGCTCCGCGGGGGGCCAGTAAGACCCAGTACTTC.

This clonotype has a count of ten or more. CDR3 residues: CSARGTGIVYEQYF. The CDR3 nucleotides read TGCAGCGCTCGCGGGACAGGGATAGTTTACGAGCAGTACTTC. This chain joins TRBV29-1 and TRBJ2-7; 9 nucleotides agree with TRBD1. Trimming cost V 7 bases and J 4 bases; bases outside gene matches: 11. The CDR3 extends over 14 amino acids. The germline V gene has CDR1 SQVTM and CDR2 ANQGSEA.

The V and J genes are TRBV11-2 and TRBJ1-6, with a possible D match to TRBD1 (6 bases). CDR1 and CDR2 (germline): SGHAT, FQNNGV. Trimming removed 4 bases from V and 4 bases from J, with 23 bases in between. The CDR3 is made up of 19 amino acids. The CDR3 sequence is CASSSISPRGQGYNSPLHF. CDR3 in DNA: TGTGCCAGCAGCTCGATCTCCCCCCGGGGGCAGGGGTATAATTCACCCCTCCACTTT.

This clonotype came up a few times. The chain joins TRBV5-1 to TRBJ2-7; 11 bases align to TRBD2. Germline V gives CDR1 SGHRS, CDR2 YFSETQ. V lost 5 bases, J lost 0 bases, and 7 bases stayed unmatched. The CDR3 is made up of 16 amino acids. CDR3 nucleotides: TGCGCCAGCAGTTATTCCGGGACTAGCGGCTCCTACGAGCAGTACTTC. Translating gives CASSYSGTSGSYEQYF.

J is TRBJ2-1 and V is TRBV6-1; D perhaps matches TRBD2 (5 bases). Trimming removed 7 bases at V and 10 bases at J, with 11 bases between. The CDR3 runs to 11 residues. Germline V CDR1 and CDR2: MNHNS, SASEGT. The CDR3 nucleotides are TGTGCCAGCACCGAGACGGGAGAGCAGTTCTTC. Translated: CASTETGEQFF.

This chain uses TRBV5-1 with TRBJ2-2; D remains ambiguous. Trimming shortened V by 2 bases and J by 7 bases, and 15 bases separated the two germline ends. This CDR3 has 15 amino acids. CDR1 and CDR2 from the germline V gene are SGHRS and YFSETQ. CDR3 sequence (DNA): TGCGCCAGCAGCTTCTCGCCGCAAGGCATCGGGGAGCTGTTTTTT. This gives the protein CASSFSPQGIGELFF.

This clonotype has more than one count but fewer than ten. This rearrangement joins TRBV4-2 to TRBJ1-2; possibly TRBD1 for D (6 bases). CDR1 and CDR2 from the germline V gene are LGHNA and YNFKEQ. The CDR3 contains 17 residues. V lost 4 bases to trimming and J lost 0 bases, with 18 bases between them. CDR3 residues: CASSLGDWTDSNYGYTF. Written as DNA, the CDR3 is TGTGCCAGCAGCCTAGGAGATTGGACAGACTCTAACTATGGCTACACCTTC.

A few counts support this clonotype. This could be a read error, since a much larger clone is one nucleotide away. V gene TRBV20-1 combines with J gene TRBJ2-5; 7 bases are a match to TRBD2. V lost 5 bases and J lost 11; bases outside the gene matches: 17. The V gene's germline CDR1 is DFQATT and CDR2 SNEGSKA (reference sequence). The CDR3 is made up of 14 amino acids. CDR3 DNA: TGCAGTGCTTCCTCCGGGACTACGATCTACGGGCAGTACTTC. Translating gives CSASSGTTIYGQYF.